This TCR beta chain was captured by sequencing in a study of cytomegalovirus exposure and HLA in healthy donors. CDR1 and CDR2 (germline): SGDLS, YYNGEE. V was trimmed by 0 bases and J by 5 bases, leaving 15 bases between them. This CDR3 is 15 amino acids long. The primer mix had 60 Vbeta and 13 Jbeta primers. Sequencing was performed with immunoSEQ multiplex PCR; in TCRdb, only in-frame clones are kept and a portion is missing. The sample lists 150,000 to 200,000 clones; 82% were seen once. The study sampled nominally healthy donors, though unrecorded immune exposures were likely. The sequence came from a boy aged 2 to 10 in good health and CMV-seronegative. Sequencing was done on a sample of PBMCs. The rearrangement links TRBV9 to TRBJ2-7, with D unresolved. The CDR3 region is CASSVAAVSVHEQYF. CDR3 bases: TGTGCCAGCAGCGTAGCCGCGGTATCTGTCCACGAGCAGTACTTC.